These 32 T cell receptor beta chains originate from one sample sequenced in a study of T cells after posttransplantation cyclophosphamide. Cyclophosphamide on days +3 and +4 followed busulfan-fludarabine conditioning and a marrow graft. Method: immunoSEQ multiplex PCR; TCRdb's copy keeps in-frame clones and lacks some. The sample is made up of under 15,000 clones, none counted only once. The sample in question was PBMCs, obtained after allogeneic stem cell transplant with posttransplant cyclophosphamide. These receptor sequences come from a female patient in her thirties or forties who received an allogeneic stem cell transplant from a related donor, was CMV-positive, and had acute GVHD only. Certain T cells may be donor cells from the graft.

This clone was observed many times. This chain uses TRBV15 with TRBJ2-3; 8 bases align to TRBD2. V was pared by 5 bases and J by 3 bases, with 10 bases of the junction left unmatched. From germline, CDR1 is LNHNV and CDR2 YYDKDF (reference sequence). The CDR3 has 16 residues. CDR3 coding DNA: TGTGCCACCAGCTCCCCCTTAGCGGGGAAAACAGATACGCAGTATTTT. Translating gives CATSSPLAGKTDTQYF.

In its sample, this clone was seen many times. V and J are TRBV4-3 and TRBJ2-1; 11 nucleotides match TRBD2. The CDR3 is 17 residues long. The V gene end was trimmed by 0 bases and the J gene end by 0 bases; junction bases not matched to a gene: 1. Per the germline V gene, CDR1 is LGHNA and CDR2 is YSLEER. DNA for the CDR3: TGCGCCAGCAGCCAAGATCTAGCGGGAGGCTCCTACAATGAGCAGTTCTTC. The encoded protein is CASSQDLAGGSYNEQFF.

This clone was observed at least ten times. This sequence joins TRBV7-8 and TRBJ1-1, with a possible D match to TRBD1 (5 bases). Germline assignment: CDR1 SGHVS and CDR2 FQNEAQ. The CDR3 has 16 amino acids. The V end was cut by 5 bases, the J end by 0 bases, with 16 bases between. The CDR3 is CASSLREVGVNTEAFF. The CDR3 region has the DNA TGTGCCAGCAGCCTCCGGGAGGTAGGGGTGAACACTGAAGCTTTCTTT.

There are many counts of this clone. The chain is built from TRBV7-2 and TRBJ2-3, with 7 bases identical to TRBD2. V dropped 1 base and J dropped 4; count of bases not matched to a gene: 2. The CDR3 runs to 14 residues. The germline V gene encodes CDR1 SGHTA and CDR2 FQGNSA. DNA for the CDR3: TGTGCCAGCAGCTTAGGCGGGAGACCAGATACGCAGTATTTT. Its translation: CASSLGGRPDTQYF.

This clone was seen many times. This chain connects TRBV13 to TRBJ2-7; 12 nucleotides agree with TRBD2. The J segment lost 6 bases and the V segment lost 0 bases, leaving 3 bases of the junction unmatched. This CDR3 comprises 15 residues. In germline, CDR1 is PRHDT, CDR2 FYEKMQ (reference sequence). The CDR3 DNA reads TGTGCCAGCAGCTTAGGCCGACTAGCGGGAGTCGAGCAGTACGTC. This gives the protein CASSLGRLAGVEQYV.

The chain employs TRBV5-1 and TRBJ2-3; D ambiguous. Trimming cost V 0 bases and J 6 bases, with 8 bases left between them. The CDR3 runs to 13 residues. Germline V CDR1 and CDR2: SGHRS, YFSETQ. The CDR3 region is CASSLAPGDTQYF. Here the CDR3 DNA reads TGCGCCAGCAGCTTGGCCCCCGGGGATACGCAGTATTTT.

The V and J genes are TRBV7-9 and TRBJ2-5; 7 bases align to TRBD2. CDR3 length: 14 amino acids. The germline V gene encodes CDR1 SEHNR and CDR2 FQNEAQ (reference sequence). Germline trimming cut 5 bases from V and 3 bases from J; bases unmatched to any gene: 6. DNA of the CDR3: TGTGCCAGCAGCCAGGCGGGGGTCGAAGAGACCCAGTACTTC. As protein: CASSQAGVEETQYF.

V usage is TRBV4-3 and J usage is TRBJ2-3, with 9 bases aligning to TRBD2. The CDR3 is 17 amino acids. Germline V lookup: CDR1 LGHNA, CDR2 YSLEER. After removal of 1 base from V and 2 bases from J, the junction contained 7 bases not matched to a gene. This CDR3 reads CASSQATPGLATDTQYF. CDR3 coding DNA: TGCGCCAGCAGCCAAGCCACCCCGGGACTAGCCACAGATACGCAGTATTTT.

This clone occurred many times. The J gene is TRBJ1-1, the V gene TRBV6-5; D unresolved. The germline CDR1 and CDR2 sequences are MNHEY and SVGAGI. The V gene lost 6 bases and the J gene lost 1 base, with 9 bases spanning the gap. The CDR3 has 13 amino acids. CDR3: CASSHTANTEAFF. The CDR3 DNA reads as TGTGCCAGCAGCCACACCGCGAACACTGAAGCTTTCTTT.

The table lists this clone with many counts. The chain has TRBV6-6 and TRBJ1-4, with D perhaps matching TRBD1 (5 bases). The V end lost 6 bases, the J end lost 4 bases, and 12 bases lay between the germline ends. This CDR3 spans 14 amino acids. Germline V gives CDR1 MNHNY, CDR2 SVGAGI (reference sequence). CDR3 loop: CASRDGGINEKLFF. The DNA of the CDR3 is TGTGCCAGCAGGGACGGGGGTATTAATGAAAAACTGTTTTTT.

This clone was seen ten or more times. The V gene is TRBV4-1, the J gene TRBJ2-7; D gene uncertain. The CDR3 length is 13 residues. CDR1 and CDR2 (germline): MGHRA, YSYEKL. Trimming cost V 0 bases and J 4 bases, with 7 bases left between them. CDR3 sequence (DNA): TGCGCCAGCAGCCAAGATATCCCGTACGAGCAGTACTTC. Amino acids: CASSQDIPYEQYF.

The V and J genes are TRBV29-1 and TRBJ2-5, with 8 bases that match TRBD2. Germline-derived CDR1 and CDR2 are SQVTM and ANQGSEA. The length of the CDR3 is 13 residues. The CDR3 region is CSLSGTGQETQYF. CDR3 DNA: TGCAGTCTTAGCGGGACGGGGCAAGAGACCCAGTACTTC.

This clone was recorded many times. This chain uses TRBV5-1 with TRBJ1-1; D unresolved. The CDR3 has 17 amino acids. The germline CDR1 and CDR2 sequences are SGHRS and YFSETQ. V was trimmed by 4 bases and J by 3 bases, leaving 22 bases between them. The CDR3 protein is CASSHDAWTRWDTEAFF. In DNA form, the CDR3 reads TGCGCCAGCAGCCACGATGCGTGGACTCGATGGGACACTGAAGCTTTCTTT.

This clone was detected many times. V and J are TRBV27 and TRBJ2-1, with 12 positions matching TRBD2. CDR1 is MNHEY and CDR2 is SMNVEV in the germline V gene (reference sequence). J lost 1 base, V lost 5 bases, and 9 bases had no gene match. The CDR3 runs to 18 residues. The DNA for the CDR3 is TGTGCCAGCAGTACAACTATGACTAGCGGGAGATCCTACAATGAGCAGTTCTTC. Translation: CASSTTMTSGRSYNEQFF.

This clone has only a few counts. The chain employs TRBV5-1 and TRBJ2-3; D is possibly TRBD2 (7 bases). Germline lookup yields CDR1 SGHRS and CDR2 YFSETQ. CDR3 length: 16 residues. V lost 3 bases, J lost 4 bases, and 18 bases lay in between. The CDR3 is CASSSRGGSGADTQYF. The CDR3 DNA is TGCGCCAGCAGCTCGAGGGGGGGTTCTGGGGCAGATACGCAGTATTTT.

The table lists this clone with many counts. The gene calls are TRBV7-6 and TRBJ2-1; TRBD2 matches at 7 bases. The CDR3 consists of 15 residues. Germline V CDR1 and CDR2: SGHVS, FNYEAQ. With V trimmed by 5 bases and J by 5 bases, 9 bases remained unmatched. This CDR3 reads CASSRARGVNNEQFF. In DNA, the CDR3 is TGTGCCAGCAGCCGGGCCCGGGGGGTTAACAATGAGCAGTTCTTC.

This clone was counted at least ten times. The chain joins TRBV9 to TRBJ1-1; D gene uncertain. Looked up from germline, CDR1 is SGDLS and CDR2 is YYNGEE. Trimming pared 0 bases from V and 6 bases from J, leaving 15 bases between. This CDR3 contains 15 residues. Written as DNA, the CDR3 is TGTGCCAGCAGCGTAGGACCACAGTTAGTAGCTGAAGCTTTCTTT. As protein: CASSVGPQLVAEAFF.

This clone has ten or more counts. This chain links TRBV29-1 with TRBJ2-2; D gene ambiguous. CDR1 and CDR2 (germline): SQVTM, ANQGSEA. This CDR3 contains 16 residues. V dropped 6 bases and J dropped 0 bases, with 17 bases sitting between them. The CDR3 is CSVPPQRTSNTGELFF. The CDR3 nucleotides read TGCAGCGTACCCCCACAGAGAACCTCGAACACCGGGGAGCTGTTTTTT.

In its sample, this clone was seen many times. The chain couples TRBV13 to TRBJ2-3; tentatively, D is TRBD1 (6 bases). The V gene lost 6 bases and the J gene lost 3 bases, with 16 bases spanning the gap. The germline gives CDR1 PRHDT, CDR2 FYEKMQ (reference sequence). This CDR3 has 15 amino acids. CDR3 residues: CASSFETQGTDTQYF. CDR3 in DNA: TGTGCCAGCAGTTTCGAAACTCAGGGGACAGATACGCAGTATTTT.

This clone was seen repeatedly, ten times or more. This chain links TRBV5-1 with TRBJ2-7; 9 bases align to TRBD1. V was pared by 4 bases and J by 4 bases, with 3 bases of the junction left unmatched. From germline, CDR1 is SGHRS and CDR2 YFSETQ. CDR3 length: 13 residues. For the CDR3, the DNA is TGCGCCAGCAGCCGGGGGACAGGGTACGAGCAGTACTTC. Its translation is CASSRGTGYEQYF.

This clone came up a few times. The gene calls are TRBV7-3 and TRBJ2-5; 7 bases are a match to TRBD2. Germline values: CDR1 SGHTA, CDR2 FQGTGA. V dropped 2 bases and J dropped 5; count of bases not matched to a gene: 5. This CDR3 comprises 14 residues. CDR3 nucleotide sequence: TGTGCCAGCAGCTTATCGGGGGGTACGGAGACCCAGTACTTC. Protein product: CASSLSGGTETQYF.

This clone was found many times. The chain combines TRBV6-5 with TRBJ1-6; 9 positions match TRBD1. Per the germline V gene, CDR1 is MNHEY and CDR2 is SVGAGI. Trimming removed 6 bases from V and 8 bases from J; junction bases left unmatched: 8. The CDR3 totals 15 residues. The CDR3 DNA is TGTGCCAGCAGAACCGGGACAGGGCCCTATTCACCCCTCCACTTT. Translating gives CASRTGTGPYSPLHF.

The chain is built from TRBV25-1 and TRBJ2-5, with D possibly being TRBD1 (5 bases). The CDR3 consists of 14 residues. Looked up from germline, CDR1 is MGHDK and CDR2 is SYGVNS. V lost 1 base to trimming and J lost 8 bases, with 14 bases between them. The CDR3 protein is CASSEFGDRGTQYF. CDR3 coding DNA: TGTGCCAGCAGTGAATTTGGAGACAGAGGAACCCAGTACTTC.

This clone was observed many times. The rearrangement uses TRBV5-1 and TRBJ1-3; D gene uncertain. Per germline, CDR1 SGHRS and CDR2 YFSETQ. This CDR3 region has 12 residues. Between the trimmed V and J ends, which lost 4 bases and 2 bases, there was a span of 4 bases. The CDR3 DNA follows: TGCGCCAGCAGCCAAACTGGAAACACCATATATTTT. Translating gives CASSQTGNTIYF.

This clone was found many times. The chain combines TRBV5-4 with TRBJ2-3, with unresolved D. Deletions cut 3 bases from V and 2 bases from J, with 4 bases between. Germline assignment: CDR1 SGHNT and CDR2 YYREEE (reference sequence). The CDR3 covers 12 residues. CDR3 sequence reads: CASSSYTDTQYF. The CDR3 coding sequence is TGTGCCAGCAGCTCCTACACAGATACGCAGTATTTT.

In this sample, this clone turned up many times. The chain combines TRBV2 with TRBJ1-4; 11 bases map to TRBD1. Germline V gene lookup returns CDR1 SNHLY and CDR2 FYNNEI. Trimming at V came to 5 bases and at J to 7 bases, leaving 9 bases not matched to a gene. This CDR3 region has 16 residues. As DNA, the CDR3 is TGTGCCAGCAGTCGGGACAGGGGGATGGAGGTTGAAAAACTGTTTTTT. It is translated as CASSRDRGMEVEKLFF.

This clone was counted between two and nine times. The DNA of the CDR3 is TGTGCCAGCAGCTCGACCAGGGGAGCGACTGAAGCTTTCTTT. It yields the protein CASSSTRGATEAFF. The rearrangement uses TRBV11-2 and TRBJ1-1; a possible D gene is TRBD1 (6 bases). CDR1 and CDR2 (germline): SGHAT, FQNNGV. The CDR3 is 14 residues long. The V end lost 4 bases, the J end lost 5 bases, and 14 bases lay between the germline ends.

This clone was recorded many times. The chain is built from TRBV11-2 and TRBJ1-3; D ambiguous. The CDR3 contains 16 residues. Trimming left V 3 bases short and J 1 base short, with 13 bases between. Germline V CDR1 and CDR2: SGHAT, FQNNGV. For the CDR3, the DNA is TGTGCCAGCAGCTTGGGTTCCTGGGCATCTGGAAACACCATATATTTT. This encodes CASSLGSWASGNTIYF.

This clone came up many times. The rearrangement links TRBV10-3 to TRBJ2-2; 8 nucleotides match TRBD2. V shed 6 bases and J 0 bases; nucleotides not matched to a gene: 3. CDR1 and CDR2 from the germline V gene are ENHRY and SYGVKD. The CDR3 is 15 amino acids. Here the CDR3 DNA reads TGTGCCATCAGGCCCGGGGGGGCGAACACCGGGGAGCTGTTTTTT. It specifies CAIRPGGANTGELFF.

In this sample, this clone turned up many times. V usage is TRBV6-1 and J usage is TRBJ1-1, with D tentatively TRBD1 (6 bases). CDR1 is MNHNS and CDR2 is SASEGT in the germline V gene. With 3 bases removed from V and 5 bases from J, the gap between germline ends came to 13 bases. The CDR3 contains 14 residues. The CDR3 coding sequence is TGTGCCAGCAGTGACGGGACACGGAGGACTGAAGCTTTCTTT. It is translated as CASSDGTRRTEAFF.

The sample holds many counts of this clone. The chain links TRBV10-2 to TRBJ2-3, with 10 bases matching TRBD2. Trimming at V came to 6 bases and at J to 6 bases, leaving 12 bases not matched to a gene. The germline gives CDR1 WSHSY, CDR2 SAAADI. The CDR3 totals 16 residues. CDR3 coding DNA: TGCGCCAGCAGCCGAAAAGAGCGGGGGGGAGGTGATACGCAGTATTTT. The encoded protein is CASSRKERGGGDTQYF.

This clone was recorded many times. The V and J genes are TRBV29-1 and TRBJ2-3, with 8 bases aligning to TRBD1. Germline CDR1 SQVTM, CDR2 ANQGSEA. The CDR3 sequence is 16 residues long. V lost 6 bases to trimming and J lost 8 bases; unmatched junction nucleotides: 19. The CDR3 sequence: CSVGFAQGARLGTQYF. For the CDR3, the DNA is TGCAGCGTGGGGTTCGCGCAGGGGGCGCGCTTAGGTACGCAGTATTTT.